The T cell receptor (beta chain) under discussion was sequenced for a study of cytomegalovirus exposure and HLA in healthy donors. In its sample, this clone was seen a few times. Its antigen is as yet unknown. Findings of the study overall: Follow-up analysis later connected one missense variant in DCLRE1C with trimming of TCR beta V- and J-genes. Exclusion as indistinguishable affected some V segments, including TRBV6-2 and TRBV6-3.

The PCR used 60 Vbeta and 13 Jbeta primers. Produced via immunoSEQ multiplex PCR; TCRdb's table is partial and in-frame only. The table has over 75,000 clones, 70% to 80% seen once. The germline gives CDR1 MGHRA, CDR2 YSYEKL. Trimming removed 1 base from V and 1 base from J; junction bases left unmatched: 6. This CDR3 spans 16 amino acids. Sequencing was carried out using PBMCs. The receptor comes from a man aged 60 to 75 in good health and CMV-seropositive. The chain links TRBV4-1 to TRBJ1-1; 7 nucleotides agree with TRBD1. The CDR3 coding sequence is TGCGCCAGCAGCCAAGCCAGGGGGTCAGGGAACACTGAAGCTTTCTTT. Amino acids: CASSQARGSGNTEAFF.